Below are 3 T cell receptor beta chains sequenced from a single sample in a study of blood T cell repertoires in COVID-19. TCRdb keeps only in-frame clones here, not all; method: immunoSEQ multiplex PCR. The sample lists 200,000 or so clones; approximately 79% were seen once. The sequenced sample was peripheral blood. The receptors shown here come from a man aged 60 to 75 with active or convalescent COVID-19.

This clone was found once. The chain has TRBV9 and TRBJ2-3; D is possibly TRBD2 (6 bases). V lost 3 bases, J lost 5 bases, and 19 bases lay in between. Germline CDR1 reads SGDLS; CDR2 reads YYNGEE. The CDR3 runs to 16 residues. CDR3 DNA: TGTGCCAGCAGCGCTGGGTCGGGACTCGGAAGAGATACGCAGTATTTT. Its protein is CASSAGSGLGRDTQYF.

The CDR3 sequence: CASSLSRGTGNTIYF. Written as DNA, the CDR3 is TGTGCCAGCAGCCTAAGCCGAGGAACTGGAAACACCATATATTTT. The chain uses TRBV3-1 (or the pseudogene TRBV3-2) and TRBJ1-3; D ambiguous. The CDR3 contains 15 residues. Trimming took off 4 bases at V and 2 bases at J, with 12 bases between the two ends. Per the germline V gene, CDR1 is LGHDT and CDR2 is YNNKEL (reference sequence).

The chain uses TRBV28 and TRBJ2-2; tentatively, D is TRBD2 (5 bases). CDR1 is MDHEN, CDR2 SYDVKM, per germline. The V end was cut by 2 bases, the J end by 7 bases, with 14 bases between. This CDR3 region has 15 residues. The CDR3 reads CASSLLGGRGGELFF. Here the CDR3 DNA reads TGTGCCAGCAGTTTACTCGGCGGCCGGGGCGGGGAGCTGTTTTTT.